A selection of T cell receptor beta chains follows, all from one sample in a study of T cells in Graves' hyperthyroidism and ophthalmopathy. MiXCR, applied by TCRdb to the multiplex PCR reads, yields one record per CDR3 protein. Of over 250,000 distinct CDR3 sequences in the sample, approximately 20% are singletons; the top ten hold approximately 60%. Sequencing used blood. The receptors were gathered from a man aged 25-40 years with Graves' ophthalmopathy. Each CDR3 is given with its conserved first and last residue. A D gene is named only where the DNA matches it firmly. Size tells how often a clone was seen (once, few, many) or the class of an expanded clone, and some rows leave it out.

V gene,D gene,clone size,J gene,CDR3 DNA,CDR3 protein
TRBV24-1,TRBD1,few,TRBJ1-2,TGTGCCACTTCGGGACAGGGTTTCGGAGGCTACACCTTC,CATSGQGFGGYTF
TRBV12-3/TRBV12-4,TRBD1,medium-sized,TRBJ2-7,TGTGCCAGCAGTTCCGGGACAGAGGCCTACGAGCAGTACTTC,CASSSGTEAYEQYF
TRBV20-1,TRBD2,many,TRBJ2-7,TGCAGTGCAAGTGGTCTAGCGGGGGAAACCTACGAGCAGTACTTC,CSASGLAGETYEQYF
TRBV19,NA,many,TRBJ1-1,TGTGCCAGTAGTAGGGGGCGCGGCAGCACACAAACCTACACTGAAGCTTTCTTT,CASSRGRGSTQTYTEAFF
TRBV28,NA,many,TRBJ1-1,TGTGCCAGCAGTTTACCCGGTATGAGACGCAGCACTGAAGCTTTCTTT,CASSLPGMRRSTEAFF
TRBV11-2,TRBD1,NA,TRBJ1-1,TGTGCCAGCAGCTTTTGGGACAGGGGGAACACTGAAGCTTTCTTT,CASSFWDRGNTEAFF
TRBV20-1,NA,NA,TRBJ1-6,TGCAGTGGAACCCCGGGACTGCTAAATTCACCCCTCCACTTT,CSGTPGLLNSPLHF
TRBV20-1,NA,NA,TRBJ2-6,TGCAGTGCAGGGCCCGGCGGGGCCAACGTCCTGACTTTC,CSAGPGGANVLTF
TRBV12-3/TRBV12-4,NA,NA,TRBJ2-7,TGTGCCAGCAGTTTTCGGGGGAGAGGGTACGAGCAGTACTTC,CASSFRGRGYEQYF
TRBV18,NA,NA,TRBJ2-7,TGTGCCAGCGCTCAGGCAGGTTTTGGGGAGCAGTACTTC,CASAQAGFGEQYF
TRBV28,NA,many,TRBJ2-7,TGTGCCAGCAGTCGTGGGACAAGGAGCCTCTACGAGCAGTACTTC,CASSRGTRSLYEQYF
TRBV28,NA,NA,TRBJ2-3,TGTGCCAGCAGCCCGTTGTTTATCATTCAAGATACGCAGTATTTT,CASSPLFIIQDTQYF
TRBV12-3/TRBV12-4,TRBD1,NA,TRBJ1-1,TGTGCCAGCAGACGCTCAGGGGGCACTGAAGCTTTCTTT,CASRRSGGTEAFF
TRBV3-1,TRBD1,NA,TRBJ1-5,TGTGCCAGCAGCCAAGCGACAGGGGAGGACCAGCCCCAGCATTTT,CASSQATGEDQPQHF
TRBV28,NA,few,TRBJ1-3,TGTGCCAGCAACGGTTTGGTAGGAAACACCATATATTTT,CASNGLVGNTIYF
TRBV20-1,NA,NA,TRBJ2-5,TGCAGTGCTTGGATACGGGAGAAGGGAGAGACCCAGTACTTC,CSAWIREKGETQYF
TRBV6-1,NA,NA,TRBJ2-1,TGTGCCAGCAGCCCCGCGACTGTCGGTGAGCAGTTCTTC,CASSPATVGEQFF
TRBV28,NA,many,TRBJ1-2,TGTGCCAGTAGGGACGGAACTAACTATGGCTACACCTTC,CASRDGTNYGYTF
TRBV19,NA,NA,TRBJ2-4,TGTGCCAGTAGTATGGGGGTGTTTGTCAAAAACATTCAGTACTTC,CASSMGVFVKNIQYF
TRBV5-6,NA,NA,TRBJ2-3,TGTGCCAGCAGCTTGGCCACGGACTCGCAGTATTTT,CASSLATDSQYF
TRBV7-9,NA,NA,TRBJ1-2,TGTGCCAGCAGCTTAGGGGTGAGCTATGGCTACACCTTC,CASSLGVSYGYTF
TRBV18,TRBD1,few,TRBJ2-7,TGTGCCAGCTCACCTGGGACAGGGGACTACGAGCAGTACTTC,CASSPGTGDYEQYF
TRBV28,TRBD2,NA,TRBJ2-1,TGTGCCAGCAGCCACGGACTAGCGGAGGCCCCTAATGAGCAGTTCTTC,CASSHGLAEAPNEQFF
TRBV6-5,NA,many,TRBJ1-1,TGTGCCAGCAGTTACTCGCTGCCCATGAACACTGAAGCTTTCTTT,CASSYSLPMNTEAFF
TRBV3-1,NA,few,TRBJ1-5,TGTGCCAGCAGCCAAGGGGACCGCCGAAATCAGCCCCAGCATTTT,CASSQGDRRNQPQHF
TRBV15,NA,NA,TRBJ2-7,TGTGCCACCAGCCCAACAGGGTGGCGCGAGCAGTACTTC,CATSPTGWREQYF
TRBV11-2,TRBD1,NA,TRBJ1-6,TGTGCCAGCAGCTTAGGCGGGACAGGGGGCTGGTCACCCCTCCACTTT,CASSLGGTGGWSPLHF
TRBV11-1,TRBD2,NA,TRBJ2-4,TGTGCCAGCAGCTTACGAGGTCTAGCGGGCGGCGGGGCCAAAAACATTCAGTACTTC,CASSLRGLAGGGAKNIQYF
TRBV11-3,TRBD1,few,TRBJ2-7,TGTGCCAGCAGCTTCGGACAGGGGTCCTACGAGCAGTACTTC,CASSFGQGSYEQYF
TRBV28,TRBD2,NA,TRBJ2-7,TGTGCCAGCAGTTTAACTAGCGGGATCTACGAGCAGTACTTC,CASSLTSGIYEQYF
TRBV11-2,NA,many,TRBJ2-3,TGTGCCAGCAGCTTTACCGGGCCCCCAGATACGCAGTATTTT,CASSFTGPPDTQYF
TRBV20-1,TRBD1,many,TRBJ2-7,TGCAGTGCGGGGACAGGGTCCTACGAGCAGTACTTC,CSAGTGSYEQYF
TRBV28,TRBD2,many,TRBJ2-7,TGTGCCAGCAGTACTCCAGCGGGGGCCTACGAGCAGTACTTC,CASSTPAGAYEQYF
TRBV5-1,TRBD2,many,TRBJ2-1,TGCGCCAGCAGCTTAGCTAGCGGGAAAAAAGAGCAGTTCTTC,CASSLASGKKEQFF
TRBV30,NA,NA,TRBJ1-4,TGTGCCTGGACCCTAGACGATGAAAAACTGTTTTTT,CAWTLDDEKLFF
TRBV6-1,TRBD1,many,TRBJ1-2,TGTGCCAGCAGTTCGGACAGGGTTTTTGGCTACACCTTC,CASSSDRVFGYTF
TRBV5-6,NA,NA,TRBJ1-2,TGTGCCAGCAGCTTGGGGCTGCGAGGCTACACCTTC,CASSLGLRGYTF
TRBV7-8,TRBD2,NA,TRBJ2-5,TGTGCCAGCAGCCTACTAGCGGGAGGACAAGAGACCCAGTACTTC,CASSLLAGGQETQYF
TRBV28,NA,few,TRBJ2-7,TGTGCCAGCAGTTTGGCAGGGGGCGGGGGACATGGCGAGCAGTACTTC,CASSLAGGGGHGEQYF
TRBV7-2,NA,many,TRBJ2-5,TGTGCCAGCAGCTTAGGGCCAGGGGAGACCCAGTACTTC,CASSLGPGETQYF
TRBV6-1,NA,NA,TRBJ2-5,TGTGCCAGCAGTGAGGGGGCGCTTCGGGAGACCCAGTACTTC,CASSEGALRETQYF
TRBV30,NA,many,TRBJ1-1,TGTGCCTGGAATCAACAGGCTTGGAACACTGAAGCTTTCTTT,CAWNQQAWNTEAFF
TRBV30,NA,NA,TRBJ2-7,TGTGCCTGGGGCACGGTATACGAGCAGTACTTC,CAWGTVYEQYF
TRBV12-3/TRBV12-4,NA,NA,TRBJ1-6,TGTGCCAGTAAAACGGGGGCCCAGGGTTCACCCCTCCACTTT,CASKTGAQGSPLHF
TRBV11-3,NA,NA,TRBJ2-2,TGTGCCAGCAAACGGACGGGGAACACCGGGGGGCTGTTTTTT,CASKRTGNTGGLFF
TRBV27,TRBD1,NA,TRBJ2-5,TGTGCCAGCAGTGTGGGACAGGGTTTGATAGAGACCCAGTACTTC,CASSVGQGLIETQYF
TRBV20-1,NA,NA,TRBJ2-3,TGCAGTGCTATTAGCGGAGATACGCAGTATTTT,CSAISGDTQYF
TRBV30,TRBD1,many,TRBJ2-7,TGTGCCTCATCTAGGACAGGGTCAAGGTACGAGCAGTACTTC,CASSRTGSRYEQYF
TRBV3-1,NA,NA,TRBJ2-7,TGTGCCAGCAGCCCCCCCGAGGACCGACCCTACGAGCAGTACTTC,CASSPPEDRPYEQYF
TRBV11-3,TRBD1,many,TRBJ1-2,TGTGCCAGCAGCTTAGTAGCCGCAGGGGGGCGAGGCTACACCTTC,CASSLVAAGGRGYTF
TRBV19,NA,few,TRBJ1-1,TGTGCCAGTAGGGAAAGGGGAGAGGGGCTTAGCACTGAAGCTTTCTTT,CASRERGEGLSTEAFF
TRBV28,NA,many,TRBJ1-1,TGTGCCAGCAGTCCCGGGCCGGGGTGGAACACTGAAGCTTTCTTT,CASSPGPGWNTEAFF
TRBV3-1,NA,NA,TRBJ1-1,TGTGCCAGCAGCCAGTTCCCCCCAAGTACTGAAGCTTTCTTT,CASSQFPPSTEAFF
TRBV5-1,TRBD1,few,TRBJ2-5,TGCGCCAGCAGCGCCGCGACAGGGGTGGAGACCCAGTACTTC,CASSAATGVETQYF
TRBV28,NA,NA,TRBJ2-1,TGTGCCAGCAGTCCCACGGGGATAGAACGTAACCTCTTTTACAATGAGCAGTTCTTC,CASSPTGIERNLFYNEQFF
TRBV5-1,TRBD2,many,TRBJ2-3,TGCGCCAGCAGCCAGACTAGCGGGAGATTCACAGATACGCAGTATTTT,CASSQTSGRFTDTQYF
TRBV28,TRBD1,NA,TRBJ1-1,TGTGCCAGCAGCAGGGGGGGCCGGAACACTGAAGCTTTCTTT,CASSRGGRNTEAFF